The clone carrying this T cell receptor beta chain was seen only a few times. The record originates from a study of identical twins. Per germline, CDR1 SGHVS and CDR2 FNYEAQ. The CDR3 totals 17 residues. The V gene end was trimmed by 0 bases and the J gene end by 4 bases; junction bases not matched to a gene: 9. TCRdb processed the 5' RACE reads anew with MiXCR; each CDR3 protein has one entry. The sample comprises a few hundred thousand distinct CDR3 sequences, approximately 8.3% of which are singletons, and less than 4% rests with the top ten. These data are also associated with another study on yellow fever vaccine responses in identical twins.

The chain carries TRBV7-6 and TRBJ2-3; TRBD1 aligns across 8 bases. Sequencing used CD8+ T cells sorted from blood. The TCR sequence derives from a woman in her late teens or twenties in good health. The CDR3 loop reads CASSLAPDRGIADTQYF. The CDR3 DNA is TGTGCCAGCAGCTTAGCGCCAGACAGGGGTATCGCAGATACGCAGTATTTT.